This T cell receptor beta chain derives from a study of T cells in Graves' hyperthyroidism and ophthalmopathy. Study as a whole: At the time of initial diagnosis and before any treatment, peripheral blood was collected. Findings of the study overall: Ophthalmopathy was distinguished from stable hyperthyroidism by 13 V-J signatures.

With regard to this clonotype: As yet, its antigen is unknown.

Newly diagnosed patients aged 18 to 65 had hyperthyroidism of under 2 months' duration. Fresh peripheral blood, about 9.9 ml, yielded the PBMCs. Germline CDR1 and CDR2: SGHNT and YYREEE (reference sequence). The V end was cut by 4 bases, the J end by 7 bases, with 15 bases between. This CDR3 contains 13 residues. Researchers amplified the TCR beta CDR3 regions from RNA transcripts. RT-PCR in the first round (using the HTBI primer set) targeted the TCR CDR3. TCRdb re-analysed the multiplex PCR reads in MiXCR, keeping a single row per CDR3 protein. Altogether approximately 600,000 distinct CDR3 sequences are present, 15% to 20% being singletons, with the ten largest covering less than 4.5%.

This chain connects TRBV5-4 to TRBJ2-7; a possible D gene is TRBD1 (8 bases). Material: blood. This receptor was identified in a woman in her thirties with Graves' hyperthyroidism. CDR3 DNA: TGTGCCAGCAGCGGGTACAGGGGGGGGGAGCAGTACTTC. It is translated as CASSGYRGGEQYF.